This T cell receptor beta chain was observed in a study of response to subunit inactivated influenza vaccine listed by TCRdb under 2018. In terms of the full investigation: Deep quantitative T cell receptor repertoire profiling was used in the study to track responses to a trivalent subunit inactivated influenza vaccine.

Points on this clonotype: Its specific antigen is unknown. Base quality data are lacking; no much larger clone is found one base away.

Here is what the overall study found, with its caveats: It was suggested by the authors that each seasonal influenza vaccination may recruit only a limited number of new T cells.

The CDR1 and CDR2 encoded by the germline V gene (reference sequence) are SGHAT and FQDESV. The CDR3 runs 16 residues from the cysteine to the phenylalanine. This entry keeps only the CDR3 DNA: 48 bases, framed from base 1. Unmatched junction bases come to 4, with V trimmed by 2 bases and J by 4 bases. The library was produced with RT-PCR. The instrument was an Illumina HiSeq 2500. TCRdb passed the public sequencing reads through fastp at Q25 and MiXCR, retaining productive beta sequences. Every entry covers one CDR3 protein and lists the most common genes and DNA from its rows. A total of more than 450,000 distinct CDR3 sequences appear in this sample, 12% of them only once. The leading ten clones occupy roughly 10% of the sample.

This clonotype was obtained from a man aged 50 or older who received an inactivated influenza vaccine. Donor details come from another sample of the same person, matched by shared clones. The rearranged segments are TRBV11-1 and TRBJ2-3; TRBD2 matches 12 bases in the middle. Material: PBMCs from blood, obtained on the day of vaccination. Here is the DNA: TGTGCCAGCAGCTTACTAGCGGGGGGGCCCGCAGATACGCAGTATTTT. Its translation reads: CASSLLAGGPADTQYF. Joined to the reference TRBV11-1 and TRBJ2-3 proteins, this CDR3 gives the full variable domain: EAEVAQSPRYKITEKSQAVAFWCDPISGHATLYWYRQILGQGPELLVQFQDESVVDDSQLPKDRFSAERLKGVDSTLKIQPAELGDSAMYLCASSLLAGGPADTQYFGPGTRLTVL.